One sample yielded the 8 T cell receptor beta chains listed below, sequenced in a study of blood T cell repertoires in COVID-19. TCRdb keeps only in-frame clones here, not all; method: immunoSEQ multiplex PCR. In the table there are fewer than 150,000 clones, 75% to 90% of which are singletons. The sequenced material came from peripheral blood. The receptors were sampled from a human donor in a cohort sampled during active COVID-19.

The chain employs TRBV2 and TRBJ2-5; 11 nucleotides line up with TRBD2. The V gene end was trimmed by 5 bases and the J gene end by 1 base; junction bases not matched to a gene: 6. Germline loops: CDR1 SNHLY, CDR2 FYNNEI. This CDR3 has 16 amino acids. As DNA, the CDR3 is TGTGCCAGCAGTCTACTAGCGGGAGTTGCCCAAGAGACCCAGTACTTC. Protein: CASSLLAGVAQETQYF.

J is TRBJ2-1 and V is TRBV19, with D perhaps TRBD1 (6 bases). The CDR3 covers 15 residues. The V end lost 6 bases, the J end lost 6 bases, and 18 bases lay between the germline ends. CDR1 is LNHDA, CDR2 SQIVND, per germline (reference sequence). The CDR3 region has the DNA TGTGCCAGTAGCCCTACCCCTACAGGGAGCAATGAGCAGTTCTTC. It encodes CASSPTPTGSNEQFF. The entire variable domain, with the rest obtained from reference TRBV19 and TRBJ2-1, is as follows: DGGITQSPKYLFRKEGQNVTLSCEQNLNHDAMYWYRQDPGQGLRLIYYSQIVNDFQKGDIAEGYSVSREKKESFPLTVTSAQKNPTAFYLCASSPTPTGSNEQFFGPGTRLTVL.

The genes are TRBV9 and TRBJ2-3; TRBD2 aligns across 7 bases. V dropped 1 base and J dropped 0; count of bases not matched to a gene: 5. Germline V gives CDR1 SGDLS, CDR2 YYNGEE. The length of the CDR3 is 16 residues. The CDR3 sequence: CASSVSGGGSTDTQYF. In nucleotides, the CDR3 is TGTGCCAGCAGCGTATCTGGGGGGGGGAGCACAGATACGCAGTATTTT.

Many counts were recorded for this clone. The V and J genes are TRBV7-2 and TRBJ2-5, with 11 positions matching TRBD1. Unmatched junction bases numbered 7, after V lost 6 bases and J lost 4 bases. The CDR3 is 15 amino acids. Germline CDR1 SGHTA, CDR2 FQGNSA. CDR3 sequence: CASSEDRGRLETQYF. The DNA for the CDR3 is TGTGCCAGCAGTGAGGACAGGGGGCGGTTAGAGACCCAGTACTTC.

The chain joins TRBV9 to TRBJ1-5, with D tentatively TRBD1 (6 bases). With 3 bases removed from V and 4 bases from J, the gap between germline ends came to 17 bases. Germline V gene data show CDR1 as SGDLS and CDR2 as YYNGEE. The CDR3 loop spans 16 amino acids. Written as DNA, the CDR3 is TGTGCCAGCAGCGCGACAGGAACGGTTAATAATCAGCCCCAGCATTTT. Residues: CASSATGTVNNQPQHF. Looking up the rest from reference TRBV9 and TRBJ1-5 gives the full variable domain: DSGVTQTPKHLITATGQRVTLRCSPRSGDLSVYWYQQSLDQGLQFLIQYYNGEERAKGNILERFSAQQFPDLHSELNLSSLELGDSALYFCASSATGTVNNQPQHFGDGTRLSIL.

The chain is built from TRBV6-4 and TRBJ2-1; 10 positions match TRBD2. The junction had 1 base not matched to a gene; V was cut back by 4 bases and J by 1 base. Per germline, CDR1 MRHNA and CDR2 SNTAGT. The CDR3 sequence is 15 residues long. The CDR3 region has the DNA TGTGCCAGCAGTGCTAGCGGGGGATCCTACAATGAGCAGTTCTTC. Amino acids: CASSASGGSYNEQFF.

The rearrangement joins TRBV18 to TRBJ1-5; D may be TRBD1 (6 bases). This CDR3 has 16 amino acids. Trimming removed 2 bases from V and 3 bases from J, with 14 bases in between. Germline-derived CDR1 and CDR2 are KGHSH and LQKENI. The CDR3 bases are TGTGCCAGCTCACCAGGATCAGCAGGGGCCAATCAGCCCCAGCATTTT. It is translated as CASSPGSAGANQPQHF.

The chain combines TRBV11-2 with TRBJ1-1; no reliable D call. V lost 2 bases and J lost 4, with 8 bases in between. Germline V gene lookup returns CDR1 SGHAT and CDR2 FQNNGV. The CDR3 is made up of 13 amino acids. The CDR3 region is CASSLYGGTEAFF. CDR3 nucleotide sequence: TGTGCCAGCAGCTTATATGGAGGCACTGAAGCTTTCTTT.